This T cell receptor (beta chain) comes out of a study of PD-1 blockade in classical Hodgkin lymphoma. Worth noting for this clone: Its specificity is not known.

Study results and limitations: Some patients started nivolumab under 1 year after ASCT, and they were excluded.

The time point was: cycle 4 day 1 (C4D1), after six to seven weeks of nivolumab. Autologous stem cell transplantation was followed by relapse in every patient, and brentuximab vedotin exposure varied. Patients showed best responses of complete response, partial response or progressive disease. Germline V lookup: CDR1 SGHRS, CDR2 YFSETQ. Between the trimmed V and J ends, which lost 0 bases and 4 bases, there was a span of 12 bases. This CDR3 has 15 residues. Generated by immunoSEQ multiplex PCR, the TCRdb table keeps only in-frame clones and is missing some. The data show fewer than 25,000 clones, about 72% seen once.

The chain recombines TRBV5-1 with TRBJ2-3; D is perhaps TRBD2 (6 bases). The TCR originated in a human donor with classical Hodgkin lymphoma. The sample here was peripheral blood mononuclear cells (PBMCs), taken before the fourth cycle of nivolumab. DNA for the CDR3: TGCGCCAGCAGCTTGGAAAAGGGAGGTGCAGATACGCAGTATTTT. Protein sequence: CASSLEKGGADTQYF.